One T cell receptor (beta chain) is described in this entry. The antigen remains unidentified. The source of the sample is a study of cytomegalovirus exposure and HLA in healthy donors. The CDR3 extends over 14 amino acids. Unmatched junction bases numbered 6, after V lost 3 bases and J lost 5 bases. Germline V CDR1 and CDR2: LNHNV, YYDKDF (reference sequence). A multiplex PCR was run with 60 Vbeta primers and 13 Jbeta primers. Using immunoSEQ multiplex PCR, the repertoire was profiled, and TCRdb retains in-frame clones only, with some absent. This table holds 150,000 to 200,000 clones. The study's findings and limits: The investigators catalogued 150 to 200 TCR beta chains as cytomegalovirus-associated.

The chain carries TRBV15 and TRBJ1-2; 7 positions match TRBD1. The clonotype was recovered from a woman in her late teens or twenties in good health and CMV-seropositive. Sequenced input: PBMCs. The chain's CDR3 is CATSSDTGAYGYTF. CDR3 bases: TGTGCCACCAGCAGTGATACAGGGGCTTATGGCTACACCTTC.